This T cell receptor (beta chain) was sequenced during a study of siplizumab effects on memory and regulatory T cells. Overall study findings and caveats: Naive-or-memory phenotypes were unassignable for roughly 80-97% of proliferating CD4+ or CD8+ clones.

The CDR3 consists of 16 residues. J was trimmed by 3 bases and V by 1 base; bases with no gene match: 5. CDR1 is LNHDA and CDR2 is SQIVND in the germline V gene (reference sequence). Data came from immunoSEQ multiplex PCR; TCRdb stores just in-frame clones and leaves some out. The table shows about 120,000 clones, with approximately 92% occurring only once. Of note for this clone: What it binds is not known.

The sample comprised CD4+ T cells sorted from blood. V usage is TRBV19 and J usage is TRBJ1-5, with 8 positions matching TRBD1. The receptor's source is a human donor in good health. DNA for the CDR3: TGTGCCAGTAGTATAGTAACAGGGGGGCCCAATCAGCCCCAGCATTTT. Translation: CASSIVTGGPNQPQHF.